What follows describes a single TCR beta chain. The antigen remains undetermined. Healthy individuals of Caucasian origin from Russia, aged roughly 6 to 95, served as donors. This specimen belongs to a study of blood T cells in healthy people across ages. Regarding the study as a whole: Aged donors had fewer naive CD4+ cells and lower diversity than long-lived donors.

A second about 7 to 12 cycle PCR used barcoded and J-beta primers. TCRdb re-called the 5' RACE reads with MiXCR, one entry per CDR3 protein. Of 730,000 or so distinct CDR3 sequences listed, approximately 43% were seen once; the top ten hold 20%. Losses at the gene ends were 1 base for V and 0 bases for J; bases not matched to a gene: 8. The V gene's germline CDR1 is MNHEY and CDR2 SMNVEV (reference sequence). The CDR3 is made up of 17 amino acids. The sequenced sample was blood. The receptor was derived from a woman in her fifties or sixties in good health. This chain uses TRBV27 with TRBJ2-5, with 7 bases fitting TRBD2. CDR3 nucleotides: TGTGCCAGCAGTTTATATCCCTACGGGACTAACCAAGAGACCCAGTACTTC. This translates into CASSLYPYGTNQETQYF.